This TCR beta chain is from a study of cytomegalovirus exposure and HLA in healthy donors. Points from the study as a whole: It was assumed in the presence/absence analyses that sequencing depth was roughly uniform across donors.

Only a few counts were recorded for this clone. The antigen remains unidentified. A multiplex PCR was run with 60 Vbeta primers and 13 Jbeta primers. The table came from immunoSEQ multiplex PCR; TCRdb's copy has only in-frame clones and leaves some out. The sample yields approximately 74,000 clones, roughly 64% seen once. The ends were cut back, 0 bases at V and 5 bases at J, with 4 bases in the middle. Germline V lookup: CDR1 WSHSY, CDR2 SAAADI. The CDR3 sequence is 12 residues long. This TCR was recovered from a man aged 30 to 39 in good health and CMV-seropositive. Sample: PBMCs. V gene TRBV10-2 combines with J gene TRBJ1-1; the D is unclear. CDR3 bases: TGCGCCAGCAGTGAGTCAGAGACTGAAGCTTTCTTT. This codes for CASSESETEAFF.